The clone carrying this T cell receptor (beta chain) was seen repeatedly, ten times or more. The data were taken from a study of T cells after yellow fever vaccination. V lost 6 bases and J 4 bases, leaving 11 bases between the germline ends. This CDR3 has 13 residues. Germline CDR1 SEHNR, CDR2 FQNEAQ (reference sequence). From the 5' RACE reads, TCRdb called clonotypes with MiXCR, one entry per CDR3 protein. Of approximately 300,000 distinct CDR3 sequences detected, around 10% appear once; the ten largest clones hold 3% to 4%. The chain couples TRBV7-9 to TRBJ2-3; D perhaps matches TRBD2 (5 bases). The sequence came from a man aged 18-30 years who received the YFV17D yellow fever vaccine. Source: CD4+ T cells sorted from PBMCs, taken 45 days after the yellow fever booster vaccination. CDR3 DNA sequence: TGTGCCAGCAGTAGGCTAGCCCCAGATACGCAGTATTTT. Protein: CASSRLAPDTQYF.